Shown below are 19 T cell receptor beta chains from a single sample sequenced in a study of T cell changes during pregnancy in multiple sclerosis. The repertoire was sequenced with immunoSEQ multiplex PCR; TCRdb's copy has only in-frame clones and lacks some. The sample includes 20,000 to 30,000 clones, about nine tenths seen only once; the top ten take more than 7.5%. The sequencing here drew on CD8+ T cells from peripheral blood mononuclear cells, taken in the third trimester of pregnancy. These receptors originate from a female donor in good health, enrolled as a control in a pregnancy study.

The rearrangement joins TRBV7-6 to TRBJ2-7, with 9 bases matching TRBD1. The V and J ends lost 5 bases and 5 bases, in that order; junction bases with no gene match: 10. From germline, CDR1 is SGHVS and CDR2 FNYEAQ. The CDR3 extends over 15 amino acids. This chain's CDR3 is CASSLTGGAQNEQYF. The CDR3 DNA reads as TGTGCCAGCAGCCTCACAGGGGGCGCTCAGAACGAGCAGTACTTC.

The CDR3, as DNA: TGTGCCAGCAGCCGGGGGGGGGCGGTCGGAGAAAAACTGTTTTTT. Its protein product is CASSRGGAVGEKLFF. The chain combines TRBV7-9 with TRBJ1-4; tentative D call: TRBD1 (6 bases). The V and J ends lost 5 bases and 8 bases respectively, with 18 bases between them. Germline V lookup: CDR1 SEHNR, CDR2 FQNEAQ (reference sequence). The length of the CDR3 is 15 residues.

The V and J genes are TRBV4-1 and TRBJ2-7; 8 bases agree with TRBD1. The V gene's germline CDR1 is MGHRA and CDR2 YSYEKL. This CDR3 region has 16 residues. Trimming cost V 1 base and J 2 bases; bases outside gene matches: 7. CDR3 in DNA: TGCGCCAGCAGCCAAGGGGCGGACAGGGTAACCTACGAGCAGTACTTC. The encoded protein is CASSQGADRVTYEQYF.

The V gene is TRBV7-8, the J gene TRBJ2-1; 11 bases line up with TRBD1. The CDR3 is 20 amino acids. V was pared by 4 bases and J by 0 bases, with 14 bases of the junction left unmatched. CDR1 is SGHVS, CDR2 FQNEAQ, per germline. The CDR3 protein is CASSYHRDRGGHSSYNEQFF. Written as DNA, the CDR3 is TGTGCCAGCAGCTATCACCGGGACAGGGGGGGGCACAGCTCCTACAATGAGCAGTTCTTC. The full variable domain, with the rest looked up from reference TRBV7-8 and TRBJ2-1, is GAGVSQSPRYKVAKRGQDVALRCDPISGHVSLFWYQQALGQGPEFLTYFQNEAQLDKSGLPSDRFFAERPEGSVSTLKIQRTQQEDSAVYLCASSYHRDRGGHSSYNEQFFGPGTRLTVL.

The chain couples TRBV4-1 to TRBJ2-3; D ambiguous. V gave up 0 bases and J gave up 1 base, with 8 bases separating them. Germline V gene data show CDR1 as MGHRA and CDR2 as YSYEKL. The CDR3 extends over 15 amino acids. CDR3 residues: CASSQEDRGTDTQYF. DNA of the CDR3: TGCGCCAGCAGCCAAGAAGATCGCGGCACAGATACGCAGTATTTT.

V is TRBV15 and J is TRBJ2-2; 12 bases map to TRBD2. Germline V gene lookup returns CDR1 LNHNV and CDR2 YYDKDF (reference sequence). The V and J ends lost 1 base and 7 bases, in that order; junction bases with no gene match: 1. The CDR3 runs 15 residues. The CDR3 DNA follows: TGTGCCACCAGCAGAGGGACTAGCGGGGACGGGGAGCTGTTTTTT. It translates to CATSRGTSGDGELFF.

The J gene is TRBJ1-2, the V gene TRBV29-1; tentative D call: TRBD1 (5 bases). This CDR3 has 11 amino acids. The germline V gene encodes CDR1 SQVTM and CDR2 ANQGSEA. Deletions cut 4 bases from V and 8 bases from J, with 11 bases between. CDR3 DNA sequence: TGCAGCGTTGGGGGCTTCGTAGGCTACACCTTC. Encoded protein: CSVGGFVGYTF.

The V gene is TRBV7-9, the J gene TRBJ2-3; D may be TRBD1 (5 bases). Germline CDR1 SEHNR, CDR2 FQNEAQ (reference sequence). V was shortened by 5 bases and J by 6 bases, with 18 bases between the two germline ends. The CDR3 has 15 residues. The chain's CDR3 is CASSPWTQRPDTQYF. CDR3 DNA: TGTGCCAGCAGCCCGTGGACACAACGTCCGGATACGCAGTATTTT. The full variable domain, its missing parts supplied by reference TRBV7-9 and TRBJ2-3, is DTGVSQNPRHKITKRGQNVTFRCDPISEHNRLYWYRQTLGQGPEFLTYFQNEAQLEKSRLLSDRFSAERPKGSFSTLEIQRTEQGDSAMYLCASSPWTQRPDTQYFGPGTRLTVL.

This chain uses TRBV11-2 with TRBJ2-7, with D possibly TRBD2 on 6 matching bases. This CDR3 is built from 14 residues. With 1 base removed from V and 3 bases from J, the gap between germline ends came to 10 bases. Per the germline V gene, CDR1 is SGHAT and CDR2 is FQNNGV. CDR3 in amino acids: CASSLGVGGYEQYF. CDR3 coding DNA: TGTGCCAGCAGCTTAGGTGTGGGAGGCTACGAGCAGTACTTC. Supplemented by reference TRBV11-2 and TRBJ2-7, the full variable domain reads EAGVAQSPRYKIIEKRQSVAFWCNPISGHATLYWYQQILGQGPKLLIQFQNNGVVDDSQLPKDRFSAERLKGVDSTLKIQPAKLEDSAVYLCASSLGVGGYEQYFGPGTRLTVT.

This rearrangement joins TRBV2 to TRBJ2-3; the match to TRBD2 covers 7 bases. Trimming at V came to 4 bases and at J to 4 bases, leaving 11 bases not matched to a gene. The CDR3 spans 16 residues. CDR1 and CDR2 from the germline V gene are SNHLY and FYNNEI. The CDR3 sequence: CASSGYSSGVPDTQYF. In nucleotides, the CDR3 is TGTGCCAGCAGTGGATATAGCAGCGGGGTCCCAGATACGCAGTATTTT.

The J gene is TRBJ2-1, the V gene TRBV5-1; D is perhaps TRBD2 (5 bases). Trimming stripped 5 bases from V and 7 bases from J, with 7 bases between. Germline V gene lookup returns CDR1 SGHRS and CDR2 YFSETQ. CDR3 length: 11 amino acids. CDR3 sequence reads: CASRWENEQFF. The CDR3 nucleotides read TGCGCCAGCAGGTGGGAGAATGAGCAGTTCTTC.

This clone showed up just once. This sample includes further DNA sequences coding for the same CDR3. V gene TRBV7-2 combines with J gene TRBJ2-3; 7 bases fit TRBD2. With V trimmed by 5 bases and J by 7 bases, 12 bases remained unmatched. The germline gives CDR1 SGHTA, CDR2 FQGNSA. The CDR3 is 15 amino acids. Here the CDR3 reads CASSPPQGLFHTQYF. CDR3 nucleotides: TGTGCCAGCAGCCCCCCCCAGGGACTATTTCATACGCAGTATTTT.

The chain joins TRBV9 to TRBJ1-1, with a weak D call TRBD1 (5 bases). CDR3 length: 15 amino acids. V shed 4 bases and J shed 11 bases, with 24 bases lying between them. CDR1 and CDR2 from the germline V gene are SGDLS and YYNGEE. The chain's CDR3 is CASSPRQREPLGAFF. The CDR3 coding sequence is TGTGCCAGCAGCCCTAGACAGCGGGAACCCTTGGGGGCTTTCTTT.

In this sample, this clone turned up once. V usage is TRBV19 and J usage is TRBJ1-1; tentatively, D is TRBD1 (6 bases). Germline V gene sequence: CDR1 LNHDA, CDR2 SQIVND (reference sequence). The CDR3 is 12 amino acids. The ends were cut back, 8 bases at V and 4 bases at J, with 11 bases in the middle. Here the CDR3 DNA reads TGTGCCAGTCAAGGGGGTGTCACTGAAGCTTTCTTT. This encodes CASQGGVTEAFF.

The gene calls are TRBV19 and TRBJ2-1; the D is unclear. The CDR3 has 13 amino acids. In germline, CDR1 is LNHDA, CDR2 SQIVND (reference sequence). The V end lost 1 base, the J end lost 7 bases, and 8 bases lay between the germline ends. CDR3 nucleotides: TGTGCCAGTAGTATAGGGGCTCCTAATGAGCAGTTCTTC. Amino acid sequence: CASSIGAPNEQFF.

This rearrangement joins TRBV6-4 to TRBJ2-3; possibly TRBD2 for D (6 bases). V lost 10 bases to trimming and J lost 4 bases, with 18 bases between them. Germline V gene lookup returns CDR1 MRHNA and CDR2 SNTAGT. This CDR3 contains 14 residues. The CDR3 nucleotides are TGTGCCACCTCGGGCCCGGGAGAGGCAGATACGCAGTATTTT. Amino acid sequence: CATSGPGEADTQYF.

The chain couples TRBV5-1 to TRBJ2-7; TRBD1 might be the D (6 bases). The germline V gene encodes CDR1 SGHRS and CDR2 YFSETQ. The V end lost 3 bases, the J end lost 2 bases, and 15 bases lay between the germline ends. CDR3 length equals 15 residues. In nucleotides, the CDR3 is TGCGCCAGCAGCTCAAGGACAGTAGTACCCTACGAGCAGTACTTC. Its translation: CASSSRTVVPYEQYF.

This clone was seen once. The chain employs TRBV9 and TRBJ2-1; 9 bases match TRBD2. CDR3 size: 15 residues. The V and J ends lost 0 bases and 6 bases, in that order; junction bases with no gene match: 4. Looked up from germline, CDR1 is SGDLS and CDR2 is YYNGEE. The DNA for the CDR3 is TGTGCCAGCAGCGTAGTGCGGGGGGGTGTCAATGAGCAGTTCTTC. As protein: CASSVVRGGVNEQFF. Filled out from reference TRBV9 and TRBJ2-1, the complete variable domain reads DSGVTQTPKHLITATGQRVTLRCSPRSGDLSVYWYQQSLDQGLQFLIQYYNGEERAKGNILERFSAQQFPDLHSELNLSSLELGDSALYFCASSVVRGGVNEQFFGPGTRLTVL.

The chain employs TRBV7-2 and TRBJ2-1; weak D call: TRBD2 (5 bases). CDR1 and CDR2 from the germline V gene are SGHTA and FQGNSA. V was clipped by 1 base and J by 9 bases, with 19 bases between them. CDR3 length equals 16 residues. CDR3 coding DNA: TGTGCCAGCAGCTTAGTAGCGCGAACCCTTGTTAGTGAGCAGTTCTTC. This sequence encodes CASSLVARTLVSEQFF.